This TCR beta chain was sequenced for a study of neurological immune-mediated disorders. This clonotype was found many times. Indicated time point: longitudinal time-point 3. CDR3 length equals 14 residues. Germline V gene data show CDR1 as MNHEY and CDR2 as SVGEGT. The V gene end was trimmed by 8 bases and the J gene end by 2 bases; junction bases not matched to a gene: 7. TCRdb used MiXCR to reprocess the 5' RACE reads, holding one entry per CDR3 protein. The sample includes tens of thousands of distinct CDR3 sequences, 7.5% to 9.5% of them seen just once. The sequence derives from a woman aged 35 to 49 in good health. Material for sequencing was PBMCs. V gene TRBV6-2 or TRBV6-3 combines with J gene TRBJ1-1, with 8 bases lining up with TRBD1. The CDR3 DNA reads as TGTGCCAGCCAGAACGACAGGGGAAACACTGAAGCTTTCTTT. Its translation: CASQNDRGNTEAFF.